This T cell receptor beta chain was observed in a study of T-cell memory formation after mild COVID-19. As for the study in general: TCR clusters were mostly donor specific. Overall study findings and caveats: Clonal second-wave expansions that peaked on day 37 had unconfirmed SARS-CoV-2 specificity. Several responding clones turned up in pre-infection memory, indicating that cross-reactive memory may have taken part.

The CDR3 extends over 15 amino acids. Germline V gene sequence: CDR1 LNHNV, CDR2 YYDKDF (reference sequence). V was shortened by 0 bases and J by 5 bases, with 13 bases between the two germline ends. For this clonotype: Its antigen is undetermined.

Each CDR3 protein gets one entry after TCRdb re-called the 5' RACE reads with MiXCR. The repertoire holds around 200,000 distinct CDR3 sequences, about 22% seen once, with more than 20% in the top ten. This receptor was obtained from an adult woman who had mild COVID-19 (a few samples of this study predate the infection). Cell type and time point are not known. Sequencing input: PBMCs or a T cell subset sorted from them (not recorded which). V and J are TRBV15 and TRBJ1-1, with unresolved D. The CDR3 DNA follows: TGTGCCACCAGCAGAGATCAGCCGGGGAATACTGAAGCTTTCTTT. The encoded protein is CATSRDQPGNTEAFF.